The sequence of this T cell receptor (beta chain) was determined in a study of beta chain features in type 1 diabetes. Sequenced material consisted of expressed TCRB transcripts (all of the isolated RNA was reverse transcribed). Profiled with immunoSEQ multiplex PCR; TCRdb holds only in-frame clones, not every one. The sample shows hundreds of thousands of clones, over 13% of them seen only once. Study-level results: In every one of the four CD4+ subsets, TCRB CDR3s were moderately but significantly shorter in Type 1 diabetes patients.

Once sorted, every population was more than 95% pure. This clone was recorded a few times. No antigen is known for it. This CDR3 has 14 amino acids. Between the trimmed V and J ends, which lost 8 bases and 0 bases, there was a span of 14 bases. Per germline, CDR1 MDHEN and CDR2 SYDVKM. Sample: naive CD4+ T cells from blood. The clonotype originates from a man aged 18 to 30 with type 1 diabetes. The rearrangement links TRBV28 to TRBJ2-7; D perhaps matches TRBD2 (6 bases). The CDR3 DNA is TGTGCCAGCTCCCGGGCGGGGAGCTCCTACGAGCAGTACTTC. This gives the protein CASSRAGSSYEQYF.